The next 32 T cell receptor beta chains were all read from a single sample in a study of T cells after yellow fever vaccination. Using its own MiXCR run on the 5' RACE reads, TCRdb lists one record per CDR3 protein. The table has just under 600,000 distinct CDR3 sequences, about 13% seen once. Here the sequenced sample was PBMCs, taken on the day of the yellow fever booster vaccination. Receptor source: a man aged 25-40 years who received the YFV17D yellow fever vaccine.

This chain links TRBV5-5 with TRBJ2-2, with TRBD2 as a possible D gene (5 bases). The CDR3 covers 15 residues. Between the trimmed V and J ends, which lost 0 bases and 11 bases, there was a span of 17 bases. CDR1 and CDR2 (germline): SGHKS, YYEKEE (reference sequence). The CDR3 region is CASSLDLTRGRELFF. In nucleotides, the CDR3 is TGTGCCAGCAGCTTGGATCTGACCCGGGGAAGAGAGCTGTTTTTT.

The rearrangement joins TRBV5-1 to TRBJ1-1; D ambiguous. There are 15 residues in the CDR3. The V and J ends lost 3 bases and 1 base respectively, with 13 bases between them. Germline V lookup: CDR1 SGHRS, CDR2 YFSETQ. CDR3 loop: CASSSGWERNTEAFF. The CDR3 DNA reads TGCGCCAGCAGCTCGGGGTGGGAGAGGAACACTGAAGCTTTCTTT. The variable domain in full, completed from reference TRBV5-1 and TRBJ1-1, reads KAGVTQTPRYLIKTRGQQVTLSCSPISGHRSVSWYQQTPGQGLQFLFEYFSETQRNKGNFPGRFSGRQFSNSRSEMNVSTLELGDSALYLCASSSGWERNTEAFFGQGTRLTVV.

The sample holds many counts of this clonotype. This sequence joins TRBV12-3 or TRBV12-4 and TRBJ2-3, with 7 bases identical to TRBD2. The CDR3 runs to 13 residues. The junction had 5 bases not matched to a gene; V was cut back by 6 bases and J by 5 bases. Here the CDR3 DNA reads TGTGCCAGCAGCCTGGCGGGGGTAGATACGCAGTATTTT. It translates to CASSLAGVDTQYF.

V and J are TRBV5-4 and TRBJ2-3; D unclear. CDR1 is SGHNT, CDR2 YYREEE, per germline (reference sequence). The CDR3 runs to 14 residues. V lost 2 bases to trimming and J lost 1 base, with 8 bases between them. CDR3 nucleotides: TGTGCCAGCAGCTTTCTTGCGCGCACAGATACGCAGTATTTT. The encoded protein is CASSFLARTDTQYF. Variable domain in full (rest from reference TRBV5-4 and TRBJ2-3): ETGVTQSPTHLIKTRGQQVTLRCSSQSGHNTVSWYQQALGQGPQFIFQYYREEENGRGNFPPRFSGLQFPNYSSELNVNALELDDSALYLCASSFLARTDTQYFGPGTRLTVL.

Written as DNA, the CDR3 is TGCGCCAGCAGCTTGTATAGCGGGGGAACCTACGAGCAGTACTTC. Translated: CASSLYSGGTYEQYF. This chain links TRBV5-1 with TRBJ2-7; TRBD2 agrees at 9 bases. The J segment lost 2 bases and the V segment lost 1 base, leaving 4 bases of the junction unmatched. Germline CDR1 and CDR2: SGHRS and YFSETQ. CDR3 size: 15 residues. The whole variable domain, remainder taken from reference TRBV5-1 and TRBJ2-7, is KAGVTQTPRYLIKTRGQQVTLSCSPISGHRSVSWYQQTPGQGLQFLFEYFSETQRNKGNFPGRFSGRQFSNSRSEMNVSTLELGDSALYLCASSLYSGGTYEQYFGPGTRLTVT.

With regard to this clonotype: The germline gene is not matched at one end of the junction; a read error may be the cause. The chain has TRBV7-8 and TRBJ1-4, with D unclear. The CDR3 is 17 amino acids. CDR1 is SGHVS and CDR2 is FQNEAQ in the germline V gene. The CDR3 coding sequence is TGTGCCAGCAGCTCCGAGGGCTTGCTCATGGGGAATGAAAAACTGTTATTT. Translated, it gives CASSSEGLLMGNEKLLF.

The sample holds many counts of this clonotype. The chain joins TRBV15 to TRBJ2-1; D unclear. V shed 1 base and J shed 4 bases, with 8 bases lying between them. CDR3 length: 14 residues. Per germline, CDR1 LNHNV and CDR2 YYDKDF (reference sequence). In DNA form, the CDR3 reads TGTGCCACCAGCAGAGGTCTAGATTACAATGAGCAGTTCTTC. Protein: CATSRGLDYNEQFF.

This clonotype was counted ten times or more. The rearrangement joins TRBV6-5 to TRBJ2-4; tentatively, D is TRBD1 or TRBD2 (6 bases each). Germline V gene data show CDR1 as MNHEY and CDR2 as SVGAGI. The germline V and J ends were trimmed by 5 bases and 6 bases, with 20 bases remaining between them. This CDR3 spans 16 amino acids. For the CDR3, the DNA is TGTGCCAGCAGTCCCTCCCGCAGGGGAGCGGGAAACATTCAGTACTTC. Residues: CASSPSRRGAGNIQYF.

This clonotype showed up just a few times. Here the CDR3 reads CSAQGLAGSNEQFF. DNA for the CDR3: TGCAGTGCTCAGGGACTAGCGGGTTCCAATGAGCAGTTCTTC. The chain joins TRBV20-1 to TRBJ2-1; 12 positions agree with TRBD2. The CDR3 length is 14 residues. The V gene's germline CDR1 is DFQATT and CDR2 SNEGSKA (reference sequence). V gave up 5 bases and J gave up 6 bases; unmatched junction bases: 5.

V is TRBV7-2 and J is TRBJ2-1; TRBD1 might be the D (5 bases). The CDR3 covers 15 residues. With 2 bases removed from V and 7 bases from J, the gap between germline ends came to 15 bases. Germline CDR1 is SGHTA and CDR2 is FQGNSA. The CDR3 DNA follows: TGTGCCAGCAGCTTATATTTTGTGGGGCTGAATGAGCAGTTCTTC. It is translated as CASSLYFVGLNEQFF. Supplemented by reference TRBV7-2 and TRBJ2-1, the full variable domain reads GAGVSQSPSNKVTEKGKDVELRCDPISGHTALYWYRQSLGQGLEFLIYFQGNSAPDKSGLPSDRFSAERTGGSVSTLTIQRTQQEDSAVYLCASSLYFVGLNEQFFGPGTRLTVL.

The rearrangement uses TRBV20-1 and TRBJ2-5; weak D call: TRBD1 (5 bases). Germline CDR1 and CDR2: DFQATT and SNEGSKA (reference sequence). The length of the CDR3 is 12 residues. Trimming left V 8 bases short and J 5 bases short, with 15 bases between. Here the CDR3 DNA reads TGCAGTCCCGGACAATACCGGGAGACCCAGTACTTC. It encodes CSPGQYRETQYF.

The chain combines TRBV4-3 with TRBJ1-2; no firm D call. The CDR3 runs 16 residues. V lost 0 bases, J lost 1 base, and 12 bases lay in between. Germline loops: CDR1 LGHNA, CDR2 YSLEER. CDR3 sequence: CASSQDFGSRNYGYTF. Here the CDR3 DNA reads TGCGCCAGCAGCCAAGATTTTGGCTCCCGTAACTATGGCTACACCTTC.

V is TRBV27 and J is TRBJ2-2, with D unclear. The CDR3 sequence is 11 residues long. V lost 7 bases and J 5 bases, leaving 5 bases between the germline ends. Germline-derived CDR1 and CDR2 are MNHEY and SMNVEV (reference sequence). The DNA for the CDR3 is TGTGCCAGCACCGCAACCGGGGAGCTGTTTTTT. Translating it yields CASTATGELFF.

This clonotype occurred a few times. CDR3 region: CASSLLLAGGGETQYF. Written as DNA, the CDR3 is TGTGCCAGCAGCCTACTCCTAGCGGGTGGGGGGGAGACCCAGTACTTC. This sequence joins TRBV7-2 and TRBJ2-5; TRBD2 aligns across 8 bases. The J segment lost 5 bases and the V segment lost 5 bases, leaving 13 bases of the junction unmatched. The V gene's germline CDR1 is SGHTA and CDR2 FQGNSA. The CDR3 consists of 16 residues.

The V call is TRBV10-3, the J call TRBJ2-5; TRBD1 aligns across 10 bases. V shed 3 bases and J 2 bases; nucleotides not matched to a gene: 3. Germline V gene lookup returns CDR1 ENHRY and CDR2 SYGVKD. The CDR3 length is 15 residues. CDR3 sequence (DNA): TGTGCCATCAGTGACCCGGGACAGGGGCAAGAGACCCAGTACTTC. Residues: CAISDPGQGQETQYF.

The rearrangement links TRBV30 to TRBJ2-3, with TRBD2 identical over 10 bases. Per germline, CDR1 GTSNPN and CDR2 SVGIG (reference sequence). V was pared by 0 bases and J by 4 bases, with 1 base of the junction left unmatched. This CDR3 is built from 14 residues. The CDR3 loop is CAWSVGLASDTQYF. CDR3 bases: TGTGCCTGGAGTGTGGGACTAGCGTCAGATACGCAGTATTTT.

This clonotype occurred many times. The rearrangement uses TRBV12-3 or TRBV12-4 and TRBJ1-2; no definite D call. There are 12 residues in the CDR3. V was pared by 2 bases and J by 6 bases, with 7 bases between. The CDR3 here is CASSLYRDGYTF. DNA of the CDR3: TGTGCCAGCAGTTTATATAGGGATGGCTACACCTTC.

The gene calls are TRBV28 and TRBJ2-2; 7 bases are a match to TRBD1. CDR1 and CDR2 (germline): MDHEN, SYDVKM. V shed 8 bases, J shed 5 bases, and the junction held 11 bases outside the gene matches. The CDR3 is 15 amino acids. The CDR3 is CASFPGTARTGELFF. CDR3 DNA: TGTGCCAGCTTCCCCGGGACAGCTAGAACCGGGGAGCTGTTTTTT.

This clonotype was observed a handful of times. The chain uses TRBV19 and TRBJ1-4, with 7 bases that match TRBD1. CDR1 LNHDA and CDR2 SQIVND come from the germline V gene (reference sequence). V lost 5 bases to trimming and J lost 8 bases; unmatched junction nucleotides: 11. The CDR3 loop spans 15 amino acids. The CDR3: CASSDLQGPGEKLFF. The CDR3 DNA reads TGTGCCAGTAGTGACTTACAGGGGCCGGGAGAAAAACTGTTTTTT.

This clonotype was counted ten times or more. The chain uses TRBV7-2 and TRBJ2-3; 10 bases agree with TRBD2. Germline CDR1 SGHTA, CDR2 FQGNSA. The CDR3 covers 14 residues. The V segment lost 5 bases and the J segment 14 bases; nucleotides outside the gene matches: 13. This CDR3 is CASSQGGSSGSLYF. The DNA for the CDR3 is TGTGCCAGCAGCCAAGGGGGGTCTAGCGGGAGTCTGTATTTT.

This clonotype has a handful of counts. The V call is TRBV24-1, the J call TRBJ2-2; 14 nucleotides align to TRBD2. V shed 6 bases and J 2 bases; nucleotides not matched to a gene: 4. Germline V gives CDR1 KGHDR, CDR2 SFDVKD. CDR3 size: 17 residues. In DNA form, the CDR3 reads TGTGCCACCAGTTTGACTAGCGGGAGGGCCAACACCGGGGAGCTGTTTTTT. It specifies CATSLTSGRANTGELFF.

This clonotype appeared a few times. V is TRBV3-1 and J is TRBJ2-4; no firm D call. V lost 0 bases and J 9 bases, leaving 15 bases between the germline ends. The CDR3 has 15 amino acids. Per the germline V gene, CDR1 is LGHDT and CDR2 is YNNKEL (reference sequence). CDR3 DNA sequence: TGTGCCAGCAGCCAAGATCGGGCGGTCGGCGGCATTCAGTACTTC. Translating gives CASSQDRAVGGIQYF.

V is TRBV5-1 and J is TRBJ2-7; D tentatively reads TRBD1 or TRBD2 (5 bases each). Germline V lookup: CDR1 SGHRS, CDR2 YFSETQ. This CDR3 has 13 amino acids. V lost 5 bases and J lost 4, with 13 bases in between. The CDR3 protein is CASRGTDDYEQYF. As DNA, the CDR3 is TGCGCCAGCAGAGGGACGGACGATTACGAGCAGTACTTC.

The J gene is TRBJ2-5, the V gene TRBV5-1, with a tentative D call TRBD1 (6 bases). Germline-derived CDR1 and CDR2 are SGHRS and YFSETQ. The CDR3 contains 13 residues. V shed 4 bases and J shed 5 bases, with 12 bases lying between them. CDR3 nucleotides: TGCGCCAGCAGCGGGGGCTTGGGTGAGACCCAGTACTTC. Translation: CASSGGLGETQYF.

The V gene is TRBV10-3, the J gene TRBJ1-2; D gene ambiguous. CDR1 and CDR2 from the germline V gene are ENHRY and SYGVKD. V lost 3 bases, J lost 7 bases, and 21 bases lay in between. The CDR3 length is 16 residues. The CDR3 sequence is CAISDLTLRASTGYTF. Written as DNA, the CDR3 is TGTGCCATCAGTGATCTGACACTCCGGGCCTCTACTGGCTACACCTTC.

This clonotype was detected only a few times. The CDR3 spells CSVCPGGREQYF. The CDR3 DNA sequence: TGCAGCGTCTGTCCGGGGGGTAGGGAGCAGTACTTC. V and J are TRBV29-1 and TRBJ2-7; 7 positions match TRBD2. CDR1 SQVTM and CDR2 ANQGSEA come from the germline V gene. V lost 6 bases and J lost 7; bases outside the gene matches: 9. The CDR3 spans 12 residues.

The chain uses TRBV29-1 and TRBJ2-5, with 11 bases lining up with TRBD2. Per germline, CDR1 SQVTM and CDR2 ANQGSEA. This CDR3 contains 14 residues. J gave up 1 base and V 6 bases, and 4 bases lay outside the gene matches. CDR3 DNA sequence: TGCAGCGTGATGACTAGCGGGACCCAAGAGACCCAGTACTTC. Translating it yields CSVMTSGTQETQYF.

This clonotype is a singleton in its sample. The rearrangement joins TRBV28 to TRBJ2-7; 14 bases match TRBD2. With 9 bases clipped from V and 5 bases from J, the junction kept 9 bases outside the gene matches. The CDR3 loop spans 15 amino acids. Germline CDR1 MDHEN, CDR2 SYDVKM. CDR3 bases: TGTGCCAGTCGACTAGCGGGAGGGCCCGGACACGAGCAGTACTTC. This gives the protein CASRLAGGPGHEQYF.

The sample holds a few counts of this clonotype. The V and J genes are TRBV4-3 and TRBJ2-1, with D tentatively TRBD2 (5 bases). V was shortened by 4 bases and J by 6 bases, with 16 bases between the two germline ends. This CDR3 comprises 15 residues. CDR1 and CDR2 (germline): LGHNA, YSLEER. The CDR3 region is CASSPRFAGLNEQFF. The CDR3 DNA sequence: TGCGCCAGCAGCCCACGGTTCGCGGGCCTCAATGAGCAGTTCTTC.

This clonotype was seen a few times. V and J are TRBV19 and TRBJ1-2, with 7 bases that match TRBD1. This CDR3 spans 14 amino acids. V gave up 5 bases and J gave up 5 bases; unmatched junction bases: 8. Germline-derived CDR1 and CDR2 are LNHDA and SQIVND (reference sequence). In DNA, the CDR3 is TGTGCCAGTAGTTCACACAGGGGACCGTATGGCTACACCTTC. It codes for CASSSHRGPYGYTF.

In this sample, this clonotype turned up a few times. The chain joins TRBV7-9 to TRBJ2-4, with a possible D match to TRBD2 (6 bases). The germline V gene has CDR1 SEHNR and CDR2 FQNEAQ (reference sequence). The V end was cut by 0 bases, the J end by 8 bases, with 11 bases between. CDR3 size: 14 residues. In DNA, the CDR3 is TGTGCCAGCAGCTTAGCAGAAGGAGGGGACATTCAGTACTTC. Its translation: CASSLAEGGDIQYF.

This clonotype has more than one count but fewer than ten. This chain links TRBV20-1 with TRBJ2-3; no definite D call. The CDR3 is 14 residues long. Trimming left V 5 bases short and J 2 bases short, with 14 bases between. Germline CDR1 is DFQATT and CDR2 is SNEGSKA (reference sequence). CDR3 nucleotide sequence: TGCAGTGCTTTTGGTTTTGAGTTCACAGATACGCAGTATTTT. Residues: CSAFGFEFTDTQYF.